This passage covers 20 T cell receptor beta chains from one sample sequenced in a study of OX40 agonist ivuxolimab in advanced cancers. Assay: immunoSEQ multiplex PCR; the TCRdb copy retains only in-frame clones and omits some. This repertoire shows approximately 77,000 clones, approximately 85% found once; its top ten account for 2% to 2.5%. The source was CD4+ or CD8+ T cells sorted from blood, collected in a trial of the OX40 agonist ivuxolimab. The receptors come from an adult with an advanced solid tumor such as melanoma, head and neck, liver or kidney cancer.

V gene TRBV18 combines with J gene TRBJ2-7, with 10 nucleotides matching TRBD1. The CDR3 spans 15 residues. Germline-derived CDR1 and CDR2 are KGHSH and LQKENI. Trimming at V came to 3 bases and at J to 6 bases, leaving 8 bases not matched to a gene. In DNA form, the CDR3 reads TGTGCCAGCTCACCGTTTGGGACAGGGGAGTTCGAGCAGTACTTC. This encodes CASSPFGTGEFEQYF.

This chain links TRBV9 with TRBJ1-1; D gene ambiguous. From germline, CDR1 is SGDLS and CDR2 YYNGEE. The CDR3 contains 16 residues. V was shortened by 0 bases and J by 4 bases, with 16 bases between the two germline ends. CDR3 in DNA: TGTGCCAGCAGCGTAGTCCAGGCGGGGAAGGGCACTGAAGCTTTCTTT. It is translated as CASSVVQAGKGTEAFF.

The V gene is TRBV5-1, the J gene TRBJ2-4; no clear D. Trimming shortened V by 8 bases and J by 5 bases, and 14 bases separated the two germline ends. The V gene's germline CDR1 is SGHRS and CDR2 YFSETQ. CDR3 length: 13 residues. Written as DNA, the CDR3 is TGCGCCAGTCTTCTCCCTGGGGAAAACATTCAGTACTTC. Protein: CASLLPGENIQYF.

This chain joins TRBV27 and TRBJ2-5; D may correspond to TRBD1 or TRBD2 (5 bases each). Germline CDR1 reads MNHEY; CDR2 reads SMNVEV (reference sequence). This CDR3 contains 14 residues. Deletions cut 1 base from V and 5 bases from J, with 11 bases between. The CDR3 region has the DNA TGTGCCAGCAGTTTATACCGGGGCTGGGAGACCCAGTACTTC. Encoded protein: CASSLYRGWETQYF.

CDR3 in DNA: TGTGCCAGCAGTGAATACCAGGGGAGAACTGAAGCTTTCTTT. This sequence encodes CASSEYQGRTEAFF. V usage is TRBV6-1 and J usage is TRBJ1-1, with D perhaps matching TRBD1 (6 bases). This CDR3 region has 14 residues. Germline V lookup: CDR1 MNHNS, CDR2 SASEGT. Trimming shortened V by 2 bases and J by 5 bases, and 12 bases separated the two germline ends.

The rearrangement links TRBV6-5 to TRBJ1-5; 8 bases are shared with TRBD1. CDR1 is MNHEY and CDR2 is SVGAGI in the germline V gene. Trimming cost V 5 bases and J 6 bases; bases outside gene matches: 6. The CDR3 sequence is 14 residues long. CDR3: CASSGTGVGQPQHF. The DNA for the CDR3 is TGTGCCAGCAGTGGGACAGGAGTGGGTCAGCCCCAGCATTTT.

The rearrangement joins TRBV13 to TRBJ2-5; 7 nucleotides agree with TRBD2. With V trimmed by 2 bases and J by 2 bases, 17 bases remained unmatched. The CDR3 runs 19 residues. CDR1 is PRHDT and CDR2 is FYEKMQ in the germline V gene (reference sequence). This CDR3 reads CASSLYYSPVSSGQETQYF. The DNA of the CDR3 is TGTGCCAGCAGCTTATATTACTCCCCTGTTTCTAGCGGACAAGAGACCCAGTACTTC.

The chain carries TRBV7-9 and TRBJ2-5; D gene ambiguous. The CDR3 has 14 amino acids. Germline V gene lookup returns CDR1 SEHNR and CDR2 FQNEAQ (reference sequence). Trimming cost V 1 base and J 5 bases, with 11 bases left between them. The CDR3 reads CASSLEGLGETQYF. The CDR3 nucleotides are TGTGCCAGCAGCTTAGAAGGGCTTGGCGAGACCCAGTACTTC.

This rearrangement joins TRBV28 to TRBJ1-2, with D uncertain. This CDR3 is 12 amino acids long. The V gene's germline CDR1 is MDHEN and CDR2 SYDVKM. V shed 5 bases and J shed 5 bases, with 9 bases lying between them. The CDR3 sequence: CASSRRLYGYTF. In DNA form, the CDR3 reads TGTGCCAGCAGTCGCAGGCTGTATGGCTACACCTTC.

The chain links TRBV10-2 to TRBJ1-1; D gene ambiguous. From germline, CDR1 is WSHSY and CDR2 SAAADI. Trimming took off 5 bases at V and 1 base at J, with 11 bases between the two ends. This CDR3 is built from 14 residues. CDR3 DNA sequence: TGCGCCAGCAGTCTTAGGTGGGAGAACACTGAAGCTTTCTTT. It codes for CASSLRWENTEAFF.

The CDR3 region has the DNA TGTGCCAGCAGCTTACGGCCGACTAATGAAAAACTGTTTTTT. Encoded protein: CASSLRPTNEKLFF. This chain links TRBV7-2 with TRBJ1-4, with unresolved D. This CDR3 has 14 residues. V was shortened by 2 bases and J by 2 bases, with 6 bases between the two germline ends. CDR1 SGHTA and CDR2 FQGNSA come from the germline V gene. The full variable domain, its missing parts supplied by reference TRBV7-2 and TRBJ1-4, is GAGVSQSPSNKVTEKGKDVELRCDPISGHTALYWYRQSLGQGLEFLIYFQGNSAPDKSGLPSDRFSAERTGGSVSTLTIQRTQQEDSAVYLCASSLRPTNEKLFFGSGTQLSVL.

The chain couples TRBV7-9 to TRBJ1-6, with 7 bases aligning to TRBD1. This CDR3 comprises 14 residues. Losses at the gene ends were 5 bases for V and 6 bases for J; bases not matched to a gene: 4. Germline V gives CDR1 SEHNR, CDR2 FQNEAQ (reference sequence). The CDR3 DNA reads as TGTGCCAGCAGCCACGGACAGGTTAATTCACCCCTCCACTTT. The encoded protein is CASSHGQVNSPLHF.

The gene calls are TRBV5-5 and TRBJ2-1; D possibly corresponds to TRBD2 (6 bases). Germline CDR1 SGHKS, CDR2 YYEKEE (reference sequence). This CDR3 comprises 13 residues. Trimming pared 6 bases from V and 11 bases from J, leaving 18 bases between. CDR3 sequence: CASIQVGSGQQFF. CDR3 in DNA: TGTGCCAGCATACAAGTGGGTAGCGGACAGCAGTTCTTC.

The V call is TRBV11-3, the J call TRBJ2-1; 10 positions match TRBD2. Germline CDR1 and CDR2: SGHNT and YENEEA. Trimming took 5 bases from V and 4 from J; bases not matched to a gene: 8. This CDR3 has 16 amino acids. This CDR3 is CASSPGGLAVYNEQFF. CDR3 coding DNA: TGTGCCAGCAGCCCCGGTGGACTAGCGGTGTACAATGAGCAGTTCTTC.

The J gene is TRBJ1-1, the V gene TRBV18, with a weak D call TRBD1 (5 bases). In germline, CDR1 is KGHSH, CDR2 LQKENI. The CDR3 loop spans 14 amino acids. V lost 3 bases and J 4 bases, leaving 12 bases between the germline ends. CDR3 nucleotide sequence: TGTGCCAGCTCACCGTATGAGGGGATCACTGAAGCTTTCTTT. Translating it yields CASSPYEGITEAFF.

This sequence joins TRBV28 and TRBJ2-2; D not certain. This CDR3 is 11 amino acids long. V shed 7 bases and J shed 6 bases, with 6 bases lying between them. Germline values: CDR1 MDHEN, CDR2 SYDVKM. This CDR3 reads CASTLSGELFF. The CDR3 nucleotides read TGTGCCAGCACTCTTTCCGGGGAGCTGTTTTTT.

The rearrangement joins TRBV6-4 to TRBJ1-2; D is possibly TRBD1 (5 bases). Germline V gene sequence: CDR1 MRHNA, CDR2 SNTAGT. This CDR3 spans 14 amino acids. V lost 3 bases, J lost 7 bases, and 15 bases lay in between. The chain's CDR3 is CASSDNEGRGGYTF. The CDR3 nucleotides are TGTGCCAGCAGTGATAATGAGGGACGAGGTGGCTACACCTTC.

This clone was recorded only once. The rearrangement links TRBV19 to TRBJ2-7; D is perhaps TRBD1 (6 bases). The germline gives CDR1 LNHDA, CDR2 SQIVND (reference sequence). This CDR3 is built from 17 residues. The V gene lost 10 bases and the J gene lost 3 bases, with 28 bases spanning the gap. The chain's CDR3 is CATREPRQGKGDYEQYF. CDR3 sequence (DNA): TGTGCCACCAGGGAGCCCCGGCAGGGGAAAGGCGACTACGAGCAGTACTTC.

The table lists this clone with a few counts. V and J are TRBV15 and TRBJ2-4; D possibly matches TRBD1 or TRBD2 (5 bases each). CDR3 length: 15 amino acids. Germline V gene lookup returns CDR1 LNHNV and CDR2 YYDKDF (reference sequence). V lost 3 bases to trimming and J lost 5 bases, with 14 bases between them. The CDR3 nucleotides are TGTGCCACCAGCAGGGGACGACTGGACGAAAACATTCAGTACTTC. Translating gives CATSRGRLDENIQYF.

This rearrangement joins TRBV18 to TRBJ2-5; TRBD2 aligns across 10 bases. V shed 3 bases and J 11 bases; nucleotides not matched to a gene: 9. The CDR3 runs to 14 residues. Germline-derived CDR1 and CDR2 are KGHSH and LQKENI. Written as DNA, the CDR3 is TGTGCCAGCTCACCTACTAGCGGGAAGGCCGATCAGTACTTC. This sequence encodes CASSPTSGKADQYF.